This T cell receptor beta chain is drawn from a study of blood T cell repertoires in COVID-19. Overall study context: The origin of the acute and convalescent COVID-19 samples was the United States, Italy and Spain. T cells, B-cell-depleted T cells, or PBMCs supplied cDNA or gDNA.

In the original processing: Using reference gene primer amplification, nucleated cell counts were estimated. The assay was immunoSEQ multiplex PCR, and TCRdb's table has in-frame clones only and misses some. The DNA was the basis for D and trimming; V, J and clone size are from that table. This repertoire shows some 150,000 clones, roughly 86% found once; its top ten account for 2% to 2.5%. V was shortened by 8 bases and J by 5 bases, with 7 bases between the two germline ends. Germline loops: CDR1 MNHEY, CDR2 SMNVEV (reference sequence). CDR3 length equals 12 residues. The receptor was isolated from a human donor in a cohort sampled during active COVID-19. Sequencing used peripheral blood. The V call is TRBV27, the J call TRBJ1-6; D remains ambiguous. CDR3 loop: CASAQNNSPLHF. For the CDR3, the DNA is TGTGCCAGCGCACAGAATAATTCACCCCTCCACTTT.